These 21 T cell receptor beta chains originate from one sample sequenced in a study of CXCR3-negative and CXCR3-positive naive CD8 T cells. TRB cDNA was prepared as libraries by UMI-labeled 5' RACE. No DNA is given; TCRdb re-called the 5' RACE reads and lists each CDR3 protein once. The sample table sets out about 26,000 distinct CDR3 sequences. Input material: naive CXCR3- CD8+ T cells from blood. Subset in this sample: CD45RO-CCR7+CD27+CD95- naive CD8+ T cells lacking CXCR3 (TNR3-). The receptor source for this set is a human donor in good health. Some clones in this sample may be carry-over from other donors' samples.

The chain uses TRBV6-5 and TRBJ2-3. This CDR3 is 14 amino acids long. Germline V gene lookup returns CDR1 MNHEY and CDR2 SVGAGI. The chain's CDR3 is CASSLGPSTDTQYF.

The chain recombines TRBV6-6 with TRBJ1-1; with no DNA, the TCRdb D assignment of TRBD1 cannot be verified. The CDR3 is made up of 13 amino acids. Looked up from germline, CDR1 is MNHNY and CDR2 is SVGAGI (reference sequence). CDR3: CASRQGGSTEAFF.

The chain combines TRBV7-9 with TRBJ1-1. The CDR3 totals 15 residues. The germline gives CDR1 SEHNR, CDR2 FQNEAQ (reference sequence). CDR3 loop: CASSRVGQPSSRAFF.

This sequence joins TRBV11-2 and TRBJ2-3; the D call from TCRdb, TRBD1, cannot be confirmed without DNA. The CDR3 is made up of 13 amino acids. Germline V CDR1 and CDR2: SGHAT, FQNNGV. This CDR3 is CASLQGGTDTQYF.

The chain recombines TRBV19 with TRBJ2-1; the TRBD1 assignment by TCRdb is unverifiable without DNA. Germline-derived CDR1 and CDR2 are LNHDA and SQIVND (reference sequence). There are 14 residues in the CDR3. Here the CDR3 reads CASSIGTAYNEQFF.

The chain combines TRBV7-2 with TRBJ2-2; TCRdb names TRBD1, which stays unverified in the absence of DNA. The CDR3 spans 17 residues. Germline V gene lookup returns CDR1 SGHTA and CDR2 FQGNSA. This CDR3 is CASSLTGQVKNTGELFF.

The chain couples TRBV29-1 to TRBJ2-7; with no DNA, the TCRdb D assignment of TRBD2 cannot be verified. The CDR3 loop spans 15 amino acids. Germline V lookup: CDR1 SQVTM, CDR2 ANQGSEA. CDR3 loop: CSVVPTSGVSYEQYF.

The chain employs TRBV2 and TRBJ2-3; TCRdb's D call of TRBD1 is untestable without DNA. CDR3 size: 13 residues. From germline, CDR1 is SNHLY and CDR2 FYNNEI. This CDR3 is CASQPGATDTQYF.

This clonotype is labeled medium-sized (0.01 to 0.1%) based on frequency. The chain is built from TRBV27 and TRBJ2-1; TCRdb outputs TRBD2, but without DNA this stays unchecked. The CDR3 consists of 17 residues. In germline, CDR1 is MNHEY, CDR2 SMNVEV (reference sequence). CDR3 sequence reads: CASRDRTPSGLSGEQFF.

By frequency, this clonotype registers medium-sized. The chain combines TRBV7-6 with TRBJ1-1. Germline CDR1 reads SGHVS; CDR2 reads FNYEAQ. This CDR3 is 13 amino acids long. This chain's CDR3 is CASSLSVTTEAFF.

This sequence joins TRBV28 and TRBJ2-1; TCRdb's D call of TRBD1 is untestable without DNA. The CDR3 has 16 amino acids. Germline CDR1 MDHEN, CDR2 SYDVKM. CDR3 in amino acids: CASSDLDRLGVGEQFF.

This chain connects TRBV20-1 to TRBJ2-3; absent DNA, TCRdb's TRBD2 call cannot be checked. CDR1 is DFQATT and CDR2 is SNEGSKA in the germline V gene (reference sequence). The CDR3 extends over 16 amino acids. This CDR3 reads CSARDSRSGSTDTQYF.

V and J are TRBV7-6 and TRBJ2-7; TCRdb selects TRBD1, and the lack of DNA leaves this call unchecked. Germline-derived CDR1 and CDR2 are SGHVS and FNYEAQ. CDR3 length: 14 amino acids. CDR3 amino acids: CASSLTGEDYEQYF.

The V call is TRBV7-9, the J call TRBJ2-1; TCRdb selects TRBD2, and the lack of DNA leaves this call unchecked. The CDR3 sequence is 16 residues long. Germline CDR1 reads SEHNR; CDR2 reads FQNEAQ (reference sequence). CDR3: CASSAIGLSAYNEQFF.

V and J are TRBV27 and TRBJ2-7; TCRdb gives TRBD2 as the D gene, but with no DNA this cannot be confirmed. Germline assignment: CDR1 MNHEY and CDR2 SMNVEV (reference sequence). The CDR3 has 13 residues. This CDR3 is CASTAGGTYEQYF.

The genes are TRBV29-1 and TRBJ1-1; absent DNA, TCRdb's TRBD1 call cannot be checked. The CDR3 spans 14 residues. Germline values: CDR1 SQVTM, CDR2 ANQGSEA. The CDR3 loop is CSVMGQGADTEAFF.

V and J are TRBV5-6 and TRBJ2-1; absent DNA, TCRdb's TRBD2 call cannot be checked. CDR1 and CDR2 (germline): SGHDT, YYEEEE. CDR3 length: 13 residues. CDR3 sequence reads: CASTHRGGSEQFF.

By frequency, this clonotype is medium-sized (0.01 to 0.1%). J is TRBJ1-5 and V is TRBV7-6. The CDR3 is 13 residues long. In germline, CDR1 is SGHVS, CDR2 FNYEAQ. The CDR3 spells CASSKYQNQPQHF.

The gene calls are TRBV21-1 and TRBJ2-1; TCRdb selects TRBD1, and the lack of DNA leaves this call unchecked. TRBV21-1 counts as a pseudogene. The CDR3 runs 15 residues. CDR3: CASSTKGNRDNEQFF.

This chain joins TRBV7-2 and TRBJ2-7; the D gene TCRdb calls, TRBD1, cannot be checked with no DNA. The CDR3 sequence is 15 residues long. Germline CDR1 SGHTA, CDR2 FQGNSA. This CDR3 is CASSPLGGGYYEQYF.

V gene TRBV5-5 combines with J gene TRBJ2-3; TCRdb picks TRBD2, but there is no DNA to check that call. This CDR3 has 14 residues. Germline CDR1 SGHKS, CDR2 YYEKEE (reference sequence). The CDR3 sequence is CASTGLAGFDTQYF.